These 20 T cell receptor beta chains originate from one sample sequenced in a study of shared clonotypes between healthy human individuals. This table comes from immunoSEQ multiplex PCR, and its TCRdb copy is limited to in-frame clones, with some not included. The table includes 150,000 to 200,000 clones, 85% to 95% detected once. The sample taken for sequencing was naive CD4+ T cells sorted from blood. Described subset: CD45RA+ positively selected. All receptors come from a woman aged 30 to 39 in good health.

Comments on this clone: One end of the junction varies from germline; a read error may be responsible. The CDR3 protein is CASSFLWTGSTDTQYF. The CDR3 region has the DNA TGTGCCAGCAGTTTTTTGTGGACAGGTAGCACAGATACGCAGTATTTC. J is TRBJ2-3 and V is TRBV28; TRBD1 agrees at 7 bases. Germline assignment: CDR1 MDHEN and CDR2 SYDVKM. The CDR3 length is 16 residues.

J is TRBJ2-2 and V is TRBV6-5; D uncertain. The CDR3 length is 12 residues. The V end lost 2 bases, the J end lost 2 bases, and 0 bases lay between the germline ends. The germline CDR1 and CDR2 sequences are MNHEY and SVGAGI. This CDR3 reads CASSYNTGELFF. The DNA for the CDR3 is TGTGCCAGCAGTTACAACACCGGGGAGCTGTTTTTT.

This chain links TRBV7-9 with TRBJ2-7; 9 nucleotides line up with TRBD1. Trimming cost V 2 bases and J 2 bases; bases outside gene matches: 13. Germline CDR1 and CDR2: SEHNR and FQNEAQ (reference sequence). This CDR3 is 18 amino acids long. This CDR3 is CASSLIRDPGTGTYEQYF. Here the CDR3 DNA reads TGTGCCAGCAGCTTAATAAGGGACCCCGGGACAGGGACCTACGAGCAGTACTTC.

This chain uses TRBV5-1 with TRBJ2-7, with D possibly being TRBD1 (6 bases). Germline CDR1 SGHRS, CDR2 YFSETQ. This CDR3 is 13 amino acids long. The V end was cut by 5 bases, the J end by 0 bases, with 9 bases between. CDR3 residues: CASRDRTSYEQYF. The CDR3 nucleotides read TGCGCCAGCAGAGACAGGACCTCCTACGAGCAGTACTTC.

This clone was seen just once. V gene TRBV19 combines with J gene TRBJ2-6, with 9 bases identical to TRBD2. Trimming cost V 4 bases and J 1 base; bases outside gene matches: 2. Germline V lookup: CDR1 LNHDA, CDR2 SQIVND (reference sequence). The CDR3 extends over 16 amino acids. CDR3 coding DNA: TGTGCCAGTAGTAGCGGGAGGGGATCTGGGGCCAACGTCCTGACTTTC. It codes for CASSSGRGSGANVLTF. The whole variable domain, remainder taken from reference TRBV19 and TRBJ2-6, is DGGITQSPKYLFRKEGQNVTLSCEQNLNHDAMYWYRQDPGQGLRLIYYSQIVNDFQKGDIAEGYSVSREKKESFPLTVTSAQKNPTAFYLCASSSGRGSGANVLTFGAGSRLTVL.

The gene calls are TRBV28 and TRBJ1-2; D remains unclear. CDR3 length: 14 amino acids. Germline V CDR1 and CDR2: MDHEN, SYDVKM. Trimming stripped 6 bases from V and 3 bases from J, with 14 bases between. The CDR3 loop is CASRFGMDYYGYTF. The CDR3 nucleotides are TGTGCCAGCAGGTTTGGGATGGATTACTATGGCTACACCTTC.

J is TRBJ2-2 and V is TRBV5-6; 9 bases align to TRBD2. Germline V gives CDR1 SGHDT, CDR2 YYEEEE. V shed 2 bases and J 4 bases; nucleotides not matched to a gene: 3. There are 15 residues in the CDR3. The CDR3: CASSFRGRATGELFF. The CDR3, as DNA: TGTGCCAGCAGCTTCCGCGGGAGGGCCACCGGGGAGCTGTTTTTT.

J is TRBJ1-2 and V is TRBV5-5, with 9 bases matching TRBD1. The V gene end was trimmed by 6 bases and the J gene end by 3 bases; junction bases not matched to a gene: 3. CDR3 length: 13 amino acids. CDR1 and CDR2 (germline): SGHKS, YYEKEE (reference sequence). As DNA, the CDR3 is TGTGCCAGCAACAGGGGGCTAGACTATGGCTACACCTTC. Encoded protein: CASNRGLDYGYTF.

The chain combines TRBV28 with TRBJ2-6, with D hard to call. V was cut by 8 bases and J by 1 base, with 6 bases left in between. From germline, CDR1 is MDHEN and CDR2 SYDVKM. This CDR3 has 13 amino acids. For the CDR3, the DNA is TGTGCCAGCCCCTATTCTGGGGCCAACGTCCTGACTTTC. Translating gives CASPYSGANVLTF.

The chain carries TRBV7-8 and TRBJ2-7; possibly TRBD1 for D (5 bases). Deletions cut 5 bases from V and 1 base from J, with 15 bases between. Germline values: CDR1 SGHVS, CDR2 FQNEAQ. The CDR3 has 15 residues. In nucleotides, the CDR3 is TGTGCCAGCAGCCTAAGGGGCGGCAGATCCTACGAGCAGTACTTC. Protein sequence: CASSLRGGRSYEQYF.

The gene calls are TRBV28 and TRBJ2-1, with 9 nucleotides matching TRBD1. The CDR3 is made up of 16 amino acids. J gave up 3 bases and V 3 bases, and 6 bases lay outside the gene matches. Germline lookup yields CDR1 MDHEN and CDR2 SYDVKM. The CDR3 DNA reads TGTGCCAGCAGTTTCAGTGGGACAGGGTTCTACAATGAGCAGTTCTTC. Protein sequence: CASSFSGTGFYNEQFF.

The gene calls are TRBV4-2 and TRBJ2-1, with 7 bases lining up with TRBD2. Germline loops: CDR1 LGHNA, CDR2 YNFKEQ. There are 17 residues in the CDR3. Losses at the gene ends were 3 bases for V and 6 bases for J; bases not matched to a gene: 14. The CDR3 nucleotides read TGTGCCAGCAGCCAGCTGCAGTCTAGCGGAGACTCCAATGAGCAGTTCTTC. This encodes CASSQLQSSGDSNEQFF.

This clone was recorded once. The chain uses TRBV28 and TRBJ2-7, with D possibly TRBD1 on 6 matching bases. This CDR3 region has 14 residues. V was clipped by 6 bases and J by 6 bases, with 18 bases between them. CDR1 and CDR2 (germline): MDHEN, SYDVKM. CDR3 coding DNA: TGTGCCAGCAGCAACCCGGAAGTCAGGGGCGAGCAGTACTTC. This translates into CASSNPEVRGEQYF.

The rearrangement links TRBV28 to TRBJ1-1; 9 bases align to TRBD1. The CDR3 contains 19 residues. The junction had 16 bases not matched to a gene; V was cut back by 5 bases and J by 0 bases. Germline CDR1 reads MDHEN; CDR2 reads SYDVKM. CDR3 loop: CASSALRQGGFLMNTEAFF. DNA for the CDR3: TGTGCCAGCAGTGCGCTTCGACAGGGGGGTTTTTTAATGAACACTGAAGCTTTCTTT.

The rearrangement links TRBV7-3 to TRBJ2-1, with 7 bases that match TRBD2. From germline, CDR1 is SGHTA and CDR2 FQGTGA. This CDR3 has 16 amino acids. With V trimmed by 5 bases and J by 0 bases, 7 bases remained unmatched. The CDR3 here is CASSPRGGSSYNEQFF. CDR3 in DNA: TGTGCCAGCAGCCCACGGGGCGGGAGCTCCTACAATGAGCAGTTCTTC.

The CDR3 loop is CAISPPGTALRSYEQYF. CDR3 nucleotides: TGTGCCATCTCCCCGCCCGGGACAGCCCTTAGGTCCTACGAGCAGTACTTC. J is TRBJ2-7 and V is TRBV28; 7 nucleotides align to TRBD1. The CDR3 length is 17 residues. The germline V gene has CDR1 MDHEN and CDR2 SYDVKM. V was pared by 10 bases and J by 1 base, with 19 bases of the junction left unmatched.

The chain carries TRBV7-8 and TRBJ2-7, with TRBD1 identical over 9 bases. CDR1 and CDR2 from the germline V gene are SGHVS and FQNEAQ. CDR3 length: 16 residues. J gave up 5 bases and V 0 bases, and 8 bases lay outside the gene matches. Here the CDR3 reads CASSLARRDRVHEQYF. CDR3 nucleotides: TGTGCCAGCAGCTTAGCGCGCCGGGACAGGGTGCACGAGCAGTACTTC.

V is TRBV2 and J is TRBJ2-5; D might be TRBD1 or TRBD2, each matching 7 bases. TRBJ2-7 matches the DNA end more closely, so the J call is doubtful. The CDR3 is 14 residues long. Looked up from germline, CDR1 is SNHLY and CDR2 is FYNNEI. The CDR3 protein is CASRQGQGGNEQYF. DNA for the CDR3: TGTGCCAGCCGGCAAGGGCAGGGGGGGAACGAGCAGTACTTC.

This rearrangement joins TRBV28 to TRBJ2-7; D not resolved. Between the trimmed V and J ends, which lost 4 bases and 4 bases, there was a span of 17 bases. This CDR3 has 15 amino acids. Germline V CDR1 and CDR2: MDHEN, SYDVKM. CDR3 in amino acids: CASSSFGYLEYEQYF. CDR3 DNA sequence: TGTGCCAGCAGTTCCTTCGGTTACCTGGAGTACGAGCAGTACTTC.

V and J are TRBV15 and TRBJ2-7; 7 nucleotides line up with TRBD2. This CDR3 spans 15 amino acids. Trimming at V came to 5 bases and at J to 2 bases, leaving 9 bases not matched to a gene. The germline CDR1 and CDR2 sequences are LNHNV and YYDKDF (reference sequence). The CDR3 protein is CATSLLSAGTYEQYF. In nucleotides, the CDR3 is TGTGCCACCAGCCTTCTATCAGCGGGAACCTACGAGCAGTACTTC.